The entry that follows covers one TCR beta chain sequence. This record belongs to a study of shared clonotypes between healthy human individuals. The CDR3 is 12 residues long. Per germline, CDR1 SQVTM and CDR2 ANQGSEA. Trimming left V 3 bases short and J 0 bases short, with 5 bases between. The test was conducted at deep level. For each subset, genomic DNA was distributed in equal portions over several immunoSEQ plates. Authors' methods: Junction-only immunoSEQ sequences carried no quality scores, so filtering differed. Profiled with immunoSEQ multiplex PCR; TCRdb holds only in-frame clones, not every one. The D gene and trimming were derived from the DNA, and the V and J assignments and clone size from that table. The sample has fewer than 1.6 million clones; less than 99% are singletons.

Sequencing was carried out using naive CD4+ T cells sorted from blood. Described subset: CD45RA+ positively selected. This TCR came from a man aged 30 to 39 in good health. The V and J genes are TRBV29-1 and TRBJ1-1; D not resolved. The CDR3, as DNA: TGCAGCGTTGACGATATGAACACTGAAGCTTTCTTT. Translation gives CSVDDMNTEAFF.